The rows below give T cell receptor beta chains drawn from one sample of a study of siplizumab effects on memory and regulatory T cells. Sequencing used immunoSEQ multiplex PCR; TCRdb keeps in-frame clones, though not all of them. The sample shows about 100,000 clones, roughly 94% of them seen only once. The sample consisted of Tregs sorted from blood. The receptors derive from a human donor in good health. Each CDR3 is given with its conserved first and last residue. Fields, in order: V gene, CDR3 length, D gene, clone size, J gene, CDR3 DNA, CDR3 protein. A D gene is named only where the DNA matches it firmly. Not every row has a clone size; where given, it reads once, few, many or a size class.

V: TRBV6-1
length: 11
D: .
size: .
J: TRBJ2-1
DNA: TGTGCCAGCAGTGATGGTGGGCCGCAGTTCTTC
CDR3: CASSDGGPQFF

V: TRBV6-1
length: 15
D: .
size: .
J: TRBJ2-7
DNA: TGTGCCAGCACCTGGGGCGGGGTCCGCTCCTACGAGCAGTACTTC
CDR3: CASTWGGVRSYEQYF

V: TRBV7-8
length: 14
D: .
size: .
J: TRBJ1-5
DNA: TGTGCCAGCAGCTTAGCCCCCCAGGGTTTAGAAAAGCATTTT
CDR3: CASSLAPQGLEKHF

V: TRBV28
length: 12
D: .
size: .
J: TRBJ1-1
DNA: TGTGCCAGCAGAAAGGCAAACACTGAAGCTTTCTTT
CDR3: CASRKANTEAFF

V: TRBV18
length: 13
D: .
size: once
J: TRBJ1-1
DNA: TGTGCCAGCTCACCACGCGGCGACACTGAAGCTTTCTTT
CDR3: CASSPRGDTEAFF

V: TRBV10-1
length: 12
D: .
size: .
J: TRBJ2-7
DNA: TGCGCCAGCGGAGGGACAGCCTACGAGCAGTACTTC
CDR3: CASGGTAYEQYF

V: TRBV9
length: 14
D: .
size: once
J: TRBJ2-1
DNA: TGTGCCAGCACCCGGAGGGACTCCTACAATGAGCAGTTCTTC
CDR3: CASTRRDSYNEQFF

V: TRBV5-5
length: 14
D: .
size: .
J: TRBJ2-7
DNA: TGTGCCAGCAGCTTGGCTAGGGGTCCCTACGAGCAGTACTTC
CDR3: CASSLARGPYEQYF

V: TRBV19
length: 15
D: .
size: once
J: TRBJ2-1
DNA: TGTGCCAGTAGTATCACCCGTAGCTCCTACAATGAGCAGTTCTTC
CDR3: CASSITRSSYNEQFF

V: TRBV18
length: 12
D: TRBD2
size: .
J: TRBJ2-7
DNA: TGTGCCAGCTCACCTAGCGGGGAAGAGCAGTACTTC
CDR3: CASSPSGEEQYF

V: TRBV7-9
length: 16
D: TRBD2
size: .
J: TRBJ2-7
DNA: TGTGCCAGCAGCCCCGGACTAGCGGACCGCTTCTACGAGCAGTACTTC
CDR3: CASSPGLADRFYEQYF

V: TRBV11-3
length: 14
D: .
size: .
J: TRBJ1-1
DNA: TGTGCCAGCTTACAGGGATGCCTAAAAAGAAAAGCTTTCTTT
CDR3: CASLQGCLKRKAFF

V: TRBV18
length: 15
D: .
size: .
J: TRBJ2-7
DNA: TGTGCCAGCTCACCTGCCCTGGCAGGGGACTACGAGCAGTACTTC
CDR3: CASSPALAGDYEQYF

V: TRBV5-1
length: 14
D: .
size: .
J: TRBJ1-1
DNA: TGCGCCAGCAGCTTCTCACAGAGAAACACTGAAGCTTTCTTT
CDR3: CASSFSQRNTEAFF

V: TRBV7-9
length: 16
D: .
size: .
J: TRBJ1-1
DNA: TGTGCCAGCAGCTCTTACGACCGATCATTATCCACTGAAGCTTTCTTT
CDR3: CASSSYDRSLSTEAFF

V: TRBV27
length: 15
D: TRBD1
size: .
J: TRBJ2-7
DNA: TGTGCCAGCAGTTCAGCGCAGGGGGCCTCCTACGAGCAGTACTTC
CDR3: CASSSAQGASYEQYF

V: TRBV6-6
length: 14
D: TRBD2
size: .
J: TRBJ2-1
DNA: TGTGCCACCACCTGGGGACTAGGCTACAATGAGCAGTTCTTC
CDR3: CATTWGLGYNEQFF

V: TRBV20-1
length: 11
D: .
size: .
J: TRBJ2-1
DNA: TGCAGTGCTAGAGGGGGACTCGGGCAGTTCTTC
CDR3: CSARGGLGQFF

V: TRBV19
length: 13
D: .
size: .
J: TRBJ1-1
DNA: TGTGCCAGTAGTAAGATTGGGTACACTGAAGCTTTCTTT
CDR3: CASSKIGYTEAFF

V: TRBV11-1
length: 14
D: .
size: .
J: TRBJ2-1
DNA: TGTGCCAGCAGCTTAGTTGCCCCATACAATGAGCAGTTCTTC
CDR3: CASSLVAPYNEQFF

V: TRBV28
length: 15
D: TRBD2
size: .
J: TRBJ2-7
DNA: TGTGCCAGTACCGGGACTAGCCTACTTGCCTACGAGCAGTACTTC
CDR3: CASTGTSLLAYEQYF

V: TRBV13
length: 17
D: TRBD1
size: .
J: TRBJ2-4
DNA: TGTGCCAGCAGCAAGTCCCGGGACAGGGTCCCCAAAAACATTCAGTACTTC
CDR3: CASSKSRDRVPKNIQYF

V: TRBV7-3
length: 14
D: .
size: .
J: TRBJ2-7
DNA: TGTGCCAGCAGCCCTAGGACGGGGTCCCGTCGTCGGTACTTC
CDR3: CASSPRTGSRRRYF

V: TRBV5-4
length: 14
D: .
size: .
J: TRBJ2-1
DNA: TGTGCCAGCAGCTTGGGGATTACCTACAATGAGCAGTTCTTC
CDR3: CASSLGITYNEQFF

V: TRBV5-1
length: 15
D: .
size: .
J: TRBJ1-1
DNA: TGCGCCAGCAGGCCCGGCGGGACTGAGAACACTGAAGCTTTCTTT
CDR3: CASRPGGTENTEAFF

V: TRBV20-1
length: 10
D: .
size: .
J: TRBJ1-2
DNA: TGCAGTGCTAGAGGCTATGGCTACACCTTC
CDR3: CSARGYGYTF

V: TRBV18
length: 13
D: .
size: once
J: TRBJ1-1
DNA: TGTGCCAGCTCACCACAAGCTAACACTGAAGCTTTCTTT
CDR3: CASSPQANTEAFF

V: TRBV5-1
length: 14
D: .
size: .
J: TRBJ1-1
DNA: TGCGCCAGCAGGGGTCAGGTTTTAGACACTGAAGCTTTCTTT
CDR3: CASRGQVLDTEAFF

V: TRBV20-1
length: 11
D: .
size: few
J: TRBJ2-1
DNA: TGCAGTGCTAGTCGGGCGACTGAGCAGTTCTTC
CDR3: CSASRATEQFF

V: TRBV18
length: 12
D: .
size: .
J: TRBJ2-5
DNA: TGTGCCAGCTCACCGAACAAAGAGACCCAGTACTTC
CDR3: CASSPNKETQYF

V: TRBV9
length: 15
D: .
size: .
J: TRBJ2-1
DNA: TGTGCCAGCAGCGTCAGTCCAAGCTCCTACAATGAGCAGTTCTTC
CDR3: CASSVSPSSYNEQFF

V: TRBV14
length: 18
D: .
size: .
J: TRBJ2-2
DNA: TGTGCCAGCAGCCCCCGGGACTCTCGGTTCGCGAACACCGGGGAGCTGTTTTTT
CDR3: CASSPRDSRFANTGELFF

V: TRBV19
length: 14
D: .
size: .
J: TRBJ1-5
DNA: TGTGCCAGTAGGCCCCCGTATAGCAATCAGCCCCAGCATTTT
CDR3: CASRPPYSNQPQHF

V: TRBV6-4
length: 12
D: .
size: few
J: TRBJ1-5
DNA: TGTGCCAGCAAGCATAGCAATCAGCCCCAGCATTTT
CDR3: CASKHSNQPQHF

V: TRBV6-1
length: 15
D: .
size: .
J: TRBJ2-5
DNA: TGTGCCAGCAGTGAAAGACAGCTAAACCAAGAGACCCAGTACTTC
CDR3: CASSERQLNQETQYF

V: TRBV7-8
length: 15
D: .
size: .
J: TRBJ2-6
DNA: TGTGCCAGCAGCTTAGAAGGGACTGGGGCCAACGTCCTGACTTTC
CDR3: CASSLEGTGANVLTF

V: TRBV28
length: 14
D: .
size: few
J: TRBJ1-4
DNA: TGTGCCAGCACCAAGACCTTGACGGGCGAAAAACTGTTTTTT
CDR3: CASTKTLTGEKLFF

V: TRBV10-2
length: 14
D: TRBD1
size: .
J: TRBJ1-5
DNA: TGCGCCAGCAGTGTTGGGACAGGGACTCAGCCCCAGCATTTT
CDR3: CASSVGTGTQPQHF

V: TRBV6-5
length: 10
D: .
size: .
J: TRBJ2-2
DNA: TGTGCCAGCAGCACCGGGGAGCTGTTTTTT
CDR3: CASSTGELFF

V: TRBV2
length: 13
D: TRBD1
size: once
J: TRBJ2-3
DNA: TGTGCCAGCAACAGGGGGTTCACAGATACGCAGTATTTT
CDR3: CASNRGFTDTQYF

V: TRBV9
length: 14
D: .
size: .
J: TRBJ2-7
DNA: TGTGCCAGCAGCAACCCGGGACGAAACAACGAGCAGTACTTC
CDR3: CASSNPGRNNEQYF

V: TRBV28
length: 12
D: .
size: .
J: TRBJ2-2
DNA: TGTGCCAGCAGTCCCCGCACCGGGGAGCTGTTTTTT
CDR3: CASSPRTGELFF

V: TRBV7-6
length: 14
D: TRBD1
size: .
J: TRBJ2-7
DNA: TGTGCCAGCAGCTTTCAGGGGGCTGGGTACGAGCAGTACTTC
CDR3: CASSFQGAGYEQYF

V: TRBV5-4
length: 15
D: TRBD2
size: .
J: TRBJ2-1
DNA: TGTGCCAGCTTGGGAACCGGGACTAGCTCCAATGAGCAGTTCTTC
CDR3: CASLGTGTSSNEQFF

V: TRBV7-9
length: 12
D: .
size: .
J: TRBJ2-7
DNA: TGTGCCAGCAGCTCCCAGGGCTACGAGCAGTACTTC
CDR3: CASSSQGYEQYF